The clone carrying this T cell receptor beta chain is a singleton in its sample. The antigen is not known. 13 Jbeta primers and 60 Vbeta primers were used for the PCR. Measured with immunoSEQ multiplex PCR; TCRdb has only the in-frame clones, and not every one. This repertoire shows 80,000 or so clones, around 80% found once; its top ten account for 9% to 14%. The data originate from a study of cytomegalovirus exposure and HLA in healthy donors. Germline values: CDR1 SGHRS, CDR2 YFSETQ. There are 15 residues in the CDR3. Germline trimming cut 3 bases from V and 4 bases from J; bases unmatched to any gene: 7. Study conclusions and caveats: Using the classifier, cytomegalovirus status was reportedly diagnosed with high specificity and sensitivity.

The chain uses TRBV5-1 and TRBJ2-3, with TRBD2 matching 8 bases. The clonotype comes from a male donor in good health and CMV-seropositive. Input material: PBMCs. The CDR3 region has the DNA TGCGCCAGCAGCTACCGGACTAGCCGCGCAGATACGCAGTATTTT. Translated, it gives CASSYRTSRADTQYF.